The rows below give T cell receptor beta chains drawn from one sample of a study of T cell responses to AZD1222 COVID-19 vaccine. Data came from immunoSEQ multiplex PCR; TCRdb stores just in-frame clones and leaves some out. The data hold more than 100,000 clones, with around 91% observed a single time. Sequenced material: peripheral blood, taken on day 0 of AZD1222 vaccination. These receptors all stem from an adult in good health. Both conserved end residues are part of each CDR3. A D gene is named only where the DNA matches it firmly. Part of the rows lack a size; the others show once, few, many or a class for expanded clones.

15,TRBJ1-2,NA,TRBV6-4,NA,TGTGCCAGCAGTCCCCGGCCAGGGACAATGGATGGCTACACCTTC,CASSPRPGTMDGYTF
13,TRBJ2-1,NA,TRBV7-6,NA,TGTGCCAGCCCCCGGGGCCCCTACAATGAGCAGTTCTTC,CASPRGPYNEQFF
13,TRBJ1-3,NA,TRBV6-7,NA,TGTGCCAGCAATCACAGCTCTGGAAACACCATATATTTT,CASNHSSGNTIYF
15,TRBJ1-2,NA,TRBV28,NA,TGTGCCAGCAGCCAACCCGGGGACGGTTGGTATGGCTACACCTTC,CASSQPGDGWYGYTF
13,TRBJ2-2,NA,TRBV5-4,NA,TGTGCCACCCGGGGCTGGGGGATCGGGGAGCTGTTTTTT,CATRGWGIGELFF
16,TRBJ2-3,NA,TRBV19,NA,TGTGCCAGTAGGCCCCTCGGGGGCCTTGGCACAGATACGCAGTATTTT,CASRPLGGLGTDTQYF
15,TRBJ2-2,TRBD1,TRBV7-2,NA,TGTGCCAGCAGCCGGACAGGGCTCGGAACCGGGGAGCTGTTTTTT,CASSRTGLGTGELFF
17,TRBJ2-3,TRBD2,TRBV7-6,NA,TGTGCCAGCAGCTTAGGTAGCGGGGGGCCTGTATTGGATACGCAGTATTTT,CASSLGSGGPVLDTQYF
13,TRBJ1-2,NA,TRBV5-6,NA,TGTGCCAGCAGCTTGTTCACAGACTATGGCTACACCTTC,CASSLFTDYGYTF
15,TRBJ1-5,NA,TRBV15,NA,TGTGCCACCAGCACACCCCCTTATGTCAATCAGCCCCAGCATTTT,CATSTPPYVNQPQHF
14,TRBJ2-7,NA,TRBV10-3,NA,TGTGCCATCAGTGAGGGCCGAGCCTCCTACGAGCAGTACTTC,CAISEGRASYEQYF
13,TRBJ1-2,TRBD1,TRBV27,NA,TGTGCCAGCAGCTTCGGGACAGCCTATGGCTACACCTTC,CASSFGTAYGYTF
14,TRBJ2-2,NA,TRBV4-3,NA,TGCGCCAGCAGCCACCACGGGGCCACCGGGGAGCTGTTTTTT,CASSHHGATGELFF
13,TRBJ2-5,TRBD2,TRBV11-2,NA,TGTGCCAGCAGCCGTAGCGGGGACGAGACCCAGTACTTC,CASSRSGDETQYF
11,TRBJ1-5,NA,TRBV19,NA,TGTGCCAGTGGTCTCAATCAGCCCCAGCATTTT,CASGLNQPQHF
15,TRBJ1-5,NA,TRBV19,NA,TGTGCCAGTAGTATGGGGGTGGGAAGCAATCAGCCCCAGCATTTT,CASSMGVGSNQPQHF
13,TRBJ1-1,NA,TRBV3-1/TRBV3-2,NA,TGTGCCAGCAGCCTTCGGTGGGACACTGAAGCTTTCTTT,CASSLRWDTEAFF
16,TRBJ2-7,TRBD1,TRBV5-6,NA,TGTGCCAGCAGTTTGGGGTCGGGGACAGCGAGATACGAGCAGTACTTC,CASSLGSGTARYEQYF
16,TRBJ2-1,NA,TRBV5-5,NA,TGTGCCAGCAGCTTGGCCCCGGTGGGGGGAGGCAATGAGCAGTTCTTC,CASSLAPVGGGNEQFF
15,TRBJ2-6,NA,TRBV6-6,NA,TGTGCCAGCAGGCTCGTTCCGGTTGGGGCCAACGTCCTGACTTTC,CASRLVPVGANVLTF
13,TRBJ1-1,NA,TRBV12-3/TRBV12-4,once,TGTGCCAGCAGCCCGGGACCCTACACTGAAGCTTTCTTT,CASSPGPYTEAFF
13,TRBJ2-5,NA,TRBV3-1/TRBV3-2,NA,TGTGCCAGCAGCCAAGCGGGAAAAGAGACCCAGTACTTC,CASSQAGKETQYF
12,TRBJ2-1,NA,TRBV28,NA,TGTGCCAGCCTAGGTGGGTACAATGAGCAGTTCTTC,CASLGGYNEQFF
16,TRBJ1-3,NA,TRBV6-6,NA,TGTGCCAGCAGTTACTCCGGGGGGAACTCTGGAAACACCATATATTTT,CASSYSGGNSGNTIYF
15,TRBJ1-5,TRBD1,TRBV7-2,few,TGTGCCAGCAGCTTAGCAGTAGGGGGCGTCCAGCCCCAGCATTTT,CASSLAVGGVQPQHF
15,TRBJ2-1,TRBD1,TRBV5-1,NA,TGCGCCAGCAGCCAGGGACAGAAGATGTACAATGAGCAGTTCTTC,CASSQGQKMYNEQFF
14,TRBJ2-2,NA,TRBV11-2,NA,TGTGCCAGCAGCTCGACCGGGACCGCCGGGGAGCTGTTTTTT,CASSSTGTAGELFF
15,TRBJ2-5,NA,TRBV24-1,NA,TGTGCCACCAGTGACCCTACAGGGTCCCAAGAGACCCAGTACTTC,CATSDPTGSQETQYF
13,TRBJ2-7,NA,TRBV7-8,NA,TGTGCCAGCAGCCCTCGACAGTCCTACGAGCAGTACTTC,CASSPRQSYEQYF
15,TRBJ1-2,TRBD1,TRBV6-5,NA,TGTGCCAGCAGTTACGGGACAGGCTTTTACTATGGCTACACCTTC,CASSYGTGFYYGYTF
15,TRBJ2-7,NA,TRBV6-5,few,TGTGCCAGCAGTTCGGTTGTTTTCGGGTCCTACGAGCAGTACTTC,CASSSVVFGSYEQYF
13,TRBJ2-3,NA,TRBV7-2,NA,TGTGCCAGCAGCTTAGGTCGGGGAGATACGCAGTATTTT,CASSLGRGDTQYF
11,TRBJ2-7,NA,TRBV29-1,NA,TGCAGCGTCCTAGGGGGTCGGGGGCAGTACTTC,CSVLGGRGQYF
20,TRBJ1-4,TRBD1,TRBV2,NA,TGTGCCAGCAGGGGGGACAGGTCTTCGTTCCCCACTGTTTCTAATGAAAAACTGTTTTTT,CASRGDRSSFPTVSNEKLFF
12,TRBJ2-7,NA,TRBV2,once,TGTGCCAGCAGCGACGGGGGCTACGAGCAGTACTTC,CASSDGGYEQYF
15,TRBJ1-2,NA,TRBV14,NA,TGTGCCAGCAGCCAAGATACTAACGCAGGCTATGGCTACACCTTC,CASSQDTNAGYGYTF
14,TRBJ1-2,NA,TRBV9,NA,TGTGCCAGCAGCGCCGCGGGAGGCGTTGGGGGCTACACCTTC,CASSAAGGVGGYTF
16,TRBJ2-1,TRBD2,TRBV2,NA,TGTGCCAGCAGTGAGGGACGGACTAGCGAAAACAATGAGCAGTTCTTC,CASSEGRTSENNEQFF
12,TRBJ1-2,NA,TRBV30,NA,TGTGCCTCGACACCCGGAGGCTATGGCTACACCTTC,CASTPGGYGYTF
14,TRBJ1-2,TRBD1,TRBV18,NA,TGTGCCAGCTCACCCTACAGGGGGAACTATGGCTACACCTTC,CASSPYRGNYGYTF
15,TRBJ2-5,NA,TRBV6-5,NA,TGTGCCAGCACTCCCCAGGCCGGGGGCGTTGAGACCCAGTACTTC,CASTPQAGGVETQYF
14,TRBJ1-2,NA,TRBV2,NA,TGTGCCAGCGAAGCTGGGGGGGCCCGTTATGGCTACACCTTC,CASEAGGARYGYTF
18,TRBJ1-5,NA,TRBV4-1,NA,TGCGCCAGCAGCCAGAACTCGTACGCTCTGTTAGGCAATCAGCCCCAGCATTTT,CASSQNSYALLGNQPQHF
13,TRBJ2-5,NA,TRBV16,NA,TGTGCCAGCAGTCCCCCGGGCGGGAAGACCCAGTACTTC,CASSPPGGKTQYF
12,TRBJ2-7,TRBD1,TRBV30,NA,TGTGCCGTTAACAGGGGTCAGAAAGAGCAGTACTTC,CAVNRGQKEQYF
14,TRBJ1-6,NA,TRBV6-5,NA,TGTGCCAGCAGTTACTCAAACAATAATTCACCCCTCCACTTT,CASSYSNNNSPLHF
13,TRBJ1-1,NA,TRBV12-3/TRBV12-4,NA,TGTGCCAGCAGTTTTAACAGGAACACTGAAGCTTTCTTT,CASSFNRNTEAFF
14,TRBJ1-5,NA,TRBV6-1,NA,TGTGCCAGCAGTGAAGCAGAGGGTATTACGCCCCAGCATTTT,CASSEAEGITPQHF
16,TRBJ2-1,NA,TRBV7-3,NA,TGTGCCAGCAGCTTAACGGGTGGGCGAACCTACAATGAGCAGTTCTTC,CASSLTGGRTYNEQFF
13,TRBJ1-5,NA,TRBV14,NA,TGTGCCAGCAGCCAAGACCCAAGTCAGCCCCAGCATTTT,CASSQDPSQPQHF
15,TRBJ2-5,TRBD2,TRBV15,NA,TGTGCCACCAGCAGAGGAGGGACTATTGAAGAGACCCAGTACTTC,CATSRGGTIEETQYF
13,TRBJ1-3,NA,TRBV7-9,NA,TGTGCCAGCAGCTTAGGTCCTGGAAACACCATATATTTT,CASSLGPGNTIYF
14,TRBJ1-5,NA,TRBV30,NA,TGTGCCTGGAGTGTACAGTCTAGCAATCAGCCCCAGCATTTT,CAWSVQSSNQPQHF
13,TRBJ1-4,TRBD1,TRBV10-3,NA,TGTGCCATCAAGGGGGCAGCTAATGAAAAACTGTTTTTT,CAIKGAANEKLFF
15,TRBJ2-1,NA,TRBV6-2/TRBV6-3,NA,TGTGCCAGCAGTTATTCTACGGGTTCCTACAATGAGCAGTTCTTC,CASSYSTGSYNEQFF
16,TRBJ2-3,TRBD1,TRBV5-4,NA,TGTGCCAGCAGCCCACCCGCCGGGACAGGGCGGGATACGCAGTATTTT,CASSPPAGTGRDTQYF
17,TRBJ1-2,TRBD1,TRBV7-6,NA,TGTGCCAGCAGCCTAAACCCCCATGGACAGGAGGGGTATGGCTACACCTTC,CASSLNPHGQEGYGYTF
12,TRBJ2-1,NA,TRBV2,NA,TGTGCCAGCAGTGAGCCCTACAATGAGCAGTTCTTC,CASSEPYNEQFF
13,TRBJ1-1,NA,TRBV2,NA,TGTGCCAGCAGTATGGTGGAGGGGACTGAAGCTTTCTTT,CASSMVEGTEAFF
17,TRBJ2-2,NA,TRBV1,NA,TGCACCAGCAGCGAAAAACCGGGACAGGGGAACACCGGGGAGCTGTTTTTT,CTSSEKPGQGNTGELFF